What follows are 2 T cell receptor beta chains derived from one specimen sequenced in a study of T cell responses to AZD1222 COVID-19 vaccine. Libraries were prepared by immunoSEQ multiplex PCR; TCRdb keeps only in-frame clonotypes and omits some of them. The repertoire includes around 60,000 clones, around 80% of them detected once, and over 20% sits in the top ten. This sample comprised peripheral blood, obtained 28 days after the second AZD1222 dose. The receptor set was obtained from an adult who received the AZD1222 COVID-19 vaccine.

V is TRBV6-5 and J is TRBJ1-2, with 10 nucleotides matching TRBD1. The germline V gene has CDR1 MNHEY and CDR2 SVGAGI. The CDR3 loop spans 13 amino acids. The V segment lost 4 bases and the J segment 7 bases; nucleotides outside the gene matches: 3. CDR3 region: CASSSGQGFGYTF. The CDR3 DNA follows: TGTGCCAGCAGTTCGGGACAGGGGTTTGGCTACACCTTC.

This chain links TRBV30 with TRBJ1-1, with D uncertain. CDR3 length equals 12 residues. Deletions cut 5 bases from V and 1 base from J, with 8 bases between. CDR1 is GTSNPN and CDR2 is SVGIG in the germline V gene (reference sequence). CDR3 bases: TGTGCCTGGGCCCAGTCGAACACTGAAGCTTTCTTT. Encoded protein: CAWAQSNTEAFF.